The following is a T cell receptor (beta chain) sequence with its context. Its matching antigen is unknown. V lost 4 bases to trimming and J lost 2 bases, with 11 bases between them. Per germline, CDR1 MGHRA and CDR2 YSYEKL. The CDR3 extends over 14 amino acids. The data were taken from a study of T cell repertoires in cytomegalovirus infection. TCRdb independently ran MiXCR on the reads; one entry per CDR3 protein. The sample carries about 920,000 distinct CDR3 sequences, approximately 31% recorded once. The receptor was derived from a human donor in good health (CMV status not recorded). Some clones in this sample may be carry-over from other donors' samples. Sequencing was performed on cultured CD8+ T cells from PBMCs, taken from culture after CMV antigen stimulation. This chain uses TRBV4-1 with TRBJ2-5; D possibly corresponds to TRBD2 (5 bases). CDR3 region: CASSPPGKQETQYF. DNA for the CDR3: TGCGCCAGCAGCCCGCCGGGAAAACAAGAGACCCAGTACTTC.